These 7 T cell receptor beta chains were all obtained from the same sample, sequenced in a study of T cell changes during pregnancy in multiple sclerosis. Profiling relied on immunoSEQ multiplex PCR, and the TCRdb table lists in-frame clones only, not all of them. The data hold about 68,000 clones, with just over 90% observed a single time. The material was peripheral blood, obtained in the third trimester of pregnancy. The receptors were sampled from a female donor with multiple sclerosis, enrolled in a pregnancy study.

The sample holds one count of this clone. The CDR3 spells CASSRLSGTSGNPNTGELFF. The CDR3 DNA reads as TGTGCCAGCAGCCGGTTATCCGGGACTAGCGGGAATCCCAACACCGGGGAGCTGTTTTTT. The V call is TRBV4-2, the J call TRBJ2-2; 13 bases are shared with TRBD2. CDR1 is LGHNA and CDR2 is YNFKEQ in the germline V gene. V shed 4 bases, J shed 2 bases, and the junction held 13 bases outside the gene matches. CDR3 length equals 20 residues.

The chain uses TRBV7-8 and TRBJ2-7, with D perhaps TRBD1 (6 bases). The V and J ends lost 5 bases and 5 bases respectively, with 16 bases between them. This CDR3 has 14 amino acids. The V gene's germline CDR1 is SGHVS and CDR2 FQNEAQ. The CDR3 nucleotides read TGTGCCAGCAGCCCCGGCAGGGGCCCTCACGAGCAGTACTTC. This gives the protein CASSPGRGPHEQYF.

The rearrangement joins TRBV5-1 to TRBJ1-2; 7 bases align to TRBD1. CDR1 is SGHRS, CDR2 YFSETQ, per germline. Trimming at V came to 4 bases and at J to 3 bases, leaving 9 bases not matched to a gene. CDR3 length: 15 amino acids. DNA for the CDR3: TGCGCCAGCAGCGTACAGGGGATCAGTGACTATGGCTACACCTTC. It yields the protein CASSVQGISDYGYTF.

The chain combines TRBV28 with TRBJ2-3; possibly TRBD2 for D (6 bases). Trimming took off 6 bases at V and 6 bases at J, with 16 bases between the two ends. CDR1 and CDR2 from the germline V gene are MDHEN and SYDVKM. The CDR3 extends over 14 amino acids. The DNA for the CDR3 is TGTGCCAGCAGCCCTGTTGGAGGGACGGATACGCAGTATTTT. It encodes CASSPVGGTDTQYF.

The V call is TRBV7-8, the J call TRBJ2-2; 8 bases are shared with TRBD2. The V gene end was trimmed by 5 bases and the J gene end by 8 bases; junction bases not matched to a gene: 22. This CDR3 region has 19 residues. The germline V gene encodes CDR1 SGHVS and CDR2 FQNEAQ. The CDR3 region has the DNA TGTGCCAGCAGCCAAGTCGGTTGGGATGATAGCGGGACGGTGGGGGAGCTGTTTTTT. Amino acids: CASSQVGWDDSGTVGELFF.

The rearrangement uses TRBV18 and TRBJ2-2, with D perhaps matching TRBD1 (6 bases). The CDR3 has 15 amino acids. Germline V CDR1 and CDR2: KGHSH, LQKENI. Trimming cost V 6 bases and J 4 bases, with 15 bases left between them. In DNA, the CDR3 is TGTGCCAGCTCGTTCTGGACAGACCCCACCGGGGAGCTGTTTTTT. It specifies CASSFWTDPTGELFF.

This chain joins TRBV30 and TRBJ1-1, with TRBD1 as a possible D gene (6 bases). Germline assignment: CDR1 GTSNPN and CDR2 SVGIG (reference sequence). Trimming cost V 5 bases and J 0 bases, with 13 bases left between them. The CDR3 has 14 residues. The CDR3 nucleotides are TGTGCCTGGTACGGGGGGCGAATGAACACTGAAGCTTTCTTT. It codes for CAWYGGRMNTEAFF.